Below are 11 T cell receptor beta chains sequenced from a single sample in a study of shared clonotypes between healthy human individuals. Clones were sequenced by immunoSEQ multiplex PCR, and TCRdb holds only the in-frame ones, with some missing. The profile shows under 700,000 clones, about 95% of them singletons. CD45RO-negative CD8 cells positively selected for CCR7 made up the naive population, which excluded terminally differentiated effector memory CD45RA+ cells. The sequencing input was naive CD8+ T cells sorted from blood. The receptors were gathered from a woman aged 30 to 39 in good health.

The chain couples TRBV2 to TRBJ2-1; TRBD2 aligns across 15 bases. CDR1 SNHLY and CDR2 FYNNEI come from the germline V gene. This CDR3 contains 17 residues. Trimming at V came to 6 bases and at J to 7 bases, leaving 10 bases not matched to a gene. CDR3 in DNA: TGTGCCAGCAGGGGACTAGCGGGAGGAGTAAGGGATAATGAGCAGTTCTTC. This sequence encodes CASRGLAGGVRDNEQFF. The full variable domain, completed using reference TRBV2 and TRBJ2-1, is EPEVTQTPSHQVTQMGQEVILRCVPISNHLYFYWYRQILGQKVEFLVSFYNNEISEKSEIFDDQFSVERPDGSNFTLKIRSTKLEDSAMYFCASRGLAGGVRDNEQFFGPGTRLTVL.

The CDR3 reads CASSDPRDWENTEAFF. The CDR3 DNA reads TGTGCCAGTAGTGACCCCCGGGACTGGGAGAACACTGAAGCTTTCTTT. J is TRBJ1-1 and V is TRBV19; perhaps TRBD1 as D (5 bases). The CDR3 is 16 residues long. V shed 5 bases and J shed 1 base, with 17 bases lying between them. The V gene's germline CDR1 is LNHDA and CDR2 SQIVND (reference sequence). Full variable domain (outside the CDR3, taken from reference TRBV19 and TRBJ1-1): DGGITQSPKYLFRKEGQNVTLSCEQNLNHDAMYWYRQDPGQGLRLIYYSQIVNDFQKGDIAEGYSVSREKKESFPLTVTSAQKNPTAFYLCASSDPRDWENTEAFFGQGTRLTVV.

The chain couples TRBV28 to TRBJ2-7; the match to TRBD2 covers 8 bases. CDR1 and CDR2 (germline): MDHEN, SYDVKM. Germline trimming cut 3 bases from V and 4 bases from J; bases unmatched to any gene: 5. The CDR3 covers 14 residues. The CDR3 DNA sequence: TGTGCCAGCAGTTTCGCCGGGGGGGCGTACGAGCAGTACTTC. Translated: CASSFAGGAYEQYF.

The chain uses TRBV4-1 and TRBJ1-3; no reliable D call. This CDR3 has 16 amino acids. V lost 4 bases, J lost 1 base, and 14 bases lay in between. Germline-derived CDR1 and CDR2 are MGHRA and YSYEKL. CDR3 nucleotide sequence: TGCGCCAGCAGCCCCGAGCCCGAGATTTCTGGAAACACCATATATTTT. It translates to CASSPEPEISGNTIYF.

The CDR3 sequence: CGWGDSVTQYF. DNA of the CDR3: TGCGGGTGGGGAGACAGCGTTACGCAGTATTTT. The V call is TRBV20-1, the J call TRBJ2-3; either TRBD1 or TRBD2 may supply D (5 bases each). Germline values: CDR1 DFQATT, CDR2 SNEGSKA (reference sequence). The CDR3 is 11 residues long.

The chain links TRBV11-2 to TRBJ1-2; D is unresolved. Germline V gene data show CDR1 as SGHAT and CDR2 as FQNNGV. This CDR3 is built from 13 residues. Between the trimmed V and J ends, which lost 6 bases and 8 bases, there was a span of 16 bases. The CDR3 loop is CASRREGQDGYTF. CDR3 DNA: TGTGCCAGCAGGAGGGAGGGCCAGGACGGCTACACCTTC.

J is TRBJ2-7 and V is TRBV4-2, with D possibly matching TRBD2 (5 bases). There are 15 residues in the CDR3. Between the trimmed V and J ends, which lost 0 bases and 2 bases, there was a span of 11 bases. Germline V gene sequence: CDR1 LGHNA, CDR2 YNFKEQ. The CDR3 nucleotides are TGTGCCAGCAGCCAAGAGGGAGCGGTCGCCTACGAGCAGTACTTC. Translated: CASSQEGAVAYEQYF.

CDR3 in DNA: TGTGCCAGCAGTCTACAGACCGAGCTTGGACTAAACATTCAGTACTTC. Translating it yields CASSLQTELGLNIQYF. The chain uses TRBV28 and TRBJ2-4; weak D call: TRBD2 (5 bases). The V gene lost 5 bases and the J gene lost 6 bases, with 20 bases spanning the gap. Germline V gene data show CDR1 as MDHEN and CDR2 as SYDVKM. CDR3 length: 16 amino acids.

This chain joins TRBV2 and TRBJ2-3; 10 nucleotides line up with TRBD2. CDR1 SNHLY and CDR2 FYNNEI come from the germline V gene. The CDR3 extends over 13 amino acids. The V and J ends lost 10 bases and 5 bases, in that order; junction bases with no gene match: 6. Here the CDR3 DNA reads TGTGCCAACAGCGGGGGGGCTTTAGATACGCAGTATTTT. Translating gives CANSGGALDTQYF.

The rearrangement uses TRBV9 and TRBJ2-1, with 14 bases that match TRBD2. V lost 3 bases, J lost 6 bases, and 2 bases stayed unmatched. The CDR3 totals 15 residues. Germline V gives CDR1 SGDLS, CDR2 YYNGEE. CDR3 protein: CASSATSGRANEQFF. CDR3 nucleotide sequence: TGTGCCAGCAGCGCGACTAGCGGGAGGGCCAATGAGCAGTTCTTC.

The V call is TRBV21-1, the J call TRBJ2-2; the table's TRBD1 call for D was not verified on the DNA. TRBV21-1 has pseudogene status. The CDR3 is 15 amino acids. Written as DNA, the CDR3 is TGTGCCAGCAGCGGGACAGGGGCGAACACCGGGGAGCTGTTTTTT. Amino acids: CASSGTGANTGELFF.